This TCR beta chain was documented in a study of shared clonotypes between healthy human individuals. Method: immunoSEQ multiplex PCR; TCRdb's copy keeps in-frame clones and lacks some. The sample holds fewer than 550,000 clones, about 80% seen once. As regards this clone: Its antigen is not identified.

Those who donated were healthy HIV-negative adults, with no recent acute infections or vaccinations reported. There were only Caucasian adults among the donors, and all lived in Nashville, Tennessee. Study outcomes and limitations: Genetic and exposure-history diversity was limited by the few donors. Tissue TCR repertoires likely differ from these blood-only repertoires.

This clonotype originated in a woman in her thirties or forties in good health. Some clones in this sample may be carry-over from other donors' samples. Input material: PBMCs.

CDR3 sequence: CASSFEGRADTQYF. The CDR3 DNA sequence: TGTGCCAGCAGCTTCGAGGGAAGGGCAGATACGCAGTATTTT. The chain has TRBV7-9 and TRBJ2-3, with a possible D match to TRBD2 (5 bases). The V end was cut by 3 bases, the J end by 4 bases, with 11 bases between. There are 14 residues in the CDR3. Germline loops: CDR1 SEHNR, CDR2 FQNEAQ (reference sequence).